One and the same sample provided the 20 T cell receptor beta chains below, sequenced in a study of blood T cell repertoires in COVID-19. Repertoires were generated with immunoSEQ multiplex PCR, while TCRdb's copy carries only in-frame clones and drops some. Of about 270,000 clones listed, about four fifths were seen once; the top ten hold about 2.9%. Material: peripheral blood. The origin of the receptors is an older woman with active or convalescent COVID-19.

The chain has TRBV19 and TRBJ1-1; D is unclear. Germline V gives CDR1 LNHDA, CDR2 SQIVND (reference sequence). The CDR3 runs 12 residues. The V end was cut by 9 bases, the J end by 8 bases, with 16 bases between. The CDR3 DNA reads TGTGCCAGCTCTACCTTCCCGGGGGAAGCTTTCTTT. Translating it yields CASSTFPGEAFF.

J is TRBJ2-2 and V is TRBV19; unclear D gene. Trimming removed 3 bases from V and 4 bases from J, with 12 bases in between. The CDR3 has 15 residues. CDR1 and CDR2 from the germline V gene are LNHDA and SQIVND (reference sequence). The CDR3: CASSIGQAGTGELFF. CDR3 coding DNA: TGTGCCAGTAGTATTGGCCAGGCTGGCACCGGGGAGCTGTTTTTT.

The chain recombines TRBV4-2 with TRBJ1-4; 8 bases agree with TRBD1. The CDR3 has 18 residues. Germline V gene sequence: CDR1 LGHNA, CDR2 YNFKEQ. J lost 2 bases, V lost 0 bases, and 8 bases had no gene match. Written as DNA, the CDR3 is TGTGCCAGCAGCCAAGAGTTCGGGCAGGGGGCGACTAATGAAAAACTGTTTTTT. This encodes CASSQEFGQGATNEKLFF.

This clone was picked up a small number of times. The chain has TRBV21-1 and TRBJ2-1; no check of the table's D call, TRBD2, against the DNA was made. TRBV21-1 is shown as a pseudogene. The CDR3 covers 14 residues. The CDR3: CASSLKSVGDEQFF. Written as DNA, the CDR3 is TGTGCCAGCAGCCTAAAGAGTGTGGGAGATGAGCAGTTCTTC.

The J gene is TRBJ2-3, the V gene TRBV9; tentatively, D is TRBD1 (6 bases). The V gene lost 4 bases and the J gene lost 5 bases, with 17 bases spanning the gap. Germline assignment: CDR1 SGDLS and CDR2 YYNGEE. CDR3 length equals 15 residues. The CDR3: CASSPTSVGGDTQYF. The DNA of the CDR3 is TGTGCCAGCAGCCCAACGTCCGTAGGGGGAGATACGCAGTATTTT.

CDR3 sequence reads: CSASTGSDEQFF. The CDR3 DNA sequence: TGCAGCGCGTCGACAGGGAGTGATGAGCAGTTCTTC. This chain connects TRBV29-1 to TRBJ2-1; 7 bases map to TRBD1. Trimming removed 7 bases from V and 8 bases from J; junction bases left unmatched: 8. Germline V gene sequence: CDR1 SQVTM, CDR2 ANQGSEA. The CDR3 consists of 12 residues.

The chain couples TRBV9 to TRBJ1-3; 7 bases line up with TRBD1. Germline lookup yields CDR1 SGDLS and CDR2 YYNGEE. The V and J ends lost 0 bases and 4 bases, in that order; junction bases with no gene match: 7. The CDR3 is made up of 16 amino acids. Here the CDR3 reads CASSVGGGAEGNTIYF. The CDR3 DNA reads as TGTGCCAGCAGCGTAGGAGGGGGCGCGGAAGGAAACACCATATATTTT.

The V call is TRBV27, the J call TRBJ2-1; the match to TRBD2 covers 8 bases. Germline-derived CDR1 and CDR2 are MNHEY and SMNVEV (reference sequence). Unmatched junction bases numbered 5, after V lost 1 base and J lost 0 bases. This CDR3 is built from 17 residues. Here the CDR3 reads CASSLFGGGISYNEQFF. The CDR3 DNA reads TGTGCCAGCAGTTTATTTGGCGGGGGGATCTCCTACAATGAGCAGTTCTTC.

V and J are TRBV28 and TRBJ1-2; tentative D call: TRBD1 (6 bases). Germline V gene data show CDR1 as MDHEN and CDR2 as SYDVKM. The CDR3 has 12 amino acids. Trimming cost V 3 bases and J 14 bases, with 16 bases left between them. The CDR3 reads CASSLNRAFGTF. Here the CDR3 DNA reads TGTGCCAGCAGTTTGAACAGGGCGTTTGGGACCTTC.

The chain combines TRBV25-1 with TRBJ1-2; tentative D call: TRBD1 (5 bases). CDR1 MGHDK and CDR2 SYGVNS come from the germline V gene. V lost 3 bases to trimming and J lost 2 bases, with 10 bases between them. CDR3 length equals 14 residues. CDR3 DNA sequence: TGTGCCAGCAGTGACCCCGCAGGGAACTATGGCTACACCTTC. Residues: CASSDPAGNYGYTF.

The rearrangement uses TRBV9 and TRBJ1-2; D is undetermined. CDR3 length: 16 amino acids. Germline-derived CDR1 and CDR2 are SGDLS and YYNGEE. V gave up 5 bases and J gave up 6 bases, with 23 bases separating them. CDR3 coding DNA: TGTGCCAGCAGAGGACTGAGGCGGCGGTCTGTTGATGGCTACACCTTC. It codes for CASRGLRRRSVDGYTF.

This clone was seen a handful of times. In DNA, the CDR3 is TGTGCCAGTAGTATCCAAGGGGAAGGGAACGAGCAGTACTTC. Protein: CASSIQGEGNEQYF. J is TRBJ2-7 and V is TRBV19, with D perhaps matching TRBD1 (5 bases). V shed 3 bases and J shed 5 bases, with 14 bases lying between them. The CDR3 has 14 amino acids. CDR1 is LNHDA, CDR2 SQIVND, per germline (reference sequence).

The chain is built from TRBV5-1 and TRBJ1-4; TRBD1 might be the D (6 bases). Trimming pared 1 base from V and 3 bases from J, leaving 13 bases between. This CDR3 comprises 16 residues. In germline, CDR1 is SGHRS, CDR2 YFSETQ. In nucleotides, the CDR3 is TGCGCCAGCAGCTTGTGGGGGCGCCGGGCTAATGAAAAACTGTTTTTT. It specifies CASSLWGRRANEKLFF.

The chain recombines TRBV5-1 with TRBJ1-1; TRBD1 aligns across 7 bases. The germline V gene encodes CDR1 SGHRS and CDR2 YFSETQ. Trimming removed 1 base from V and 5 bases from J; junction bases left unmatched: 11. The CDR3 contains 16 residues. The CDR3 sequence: CASSLLTGSPPTEAFF. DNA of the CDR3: TGCGCCAGCAGCTTGTTGACAGGGTCCCCACCAACTGAAGCTTTCTTT. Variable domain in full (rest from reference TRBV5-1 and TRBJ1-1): KAGVTQTPRYLIKTRGQQVTLSCSPISGHRSVSWYQQTPGQGLQFLFEYFSETQRNKGNFPGRFSGRQFSNSRSEMNVSTLELGDSALYLCASSLLTGSPPTEAFFGQGTRLTVV.

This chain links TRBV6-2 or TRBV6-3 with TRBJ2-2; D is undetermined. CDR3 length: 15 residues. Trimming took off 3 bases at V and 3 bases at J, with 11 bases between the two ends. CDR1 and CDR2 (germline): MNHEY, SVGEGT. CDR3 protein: CASSYALRDTGELFF. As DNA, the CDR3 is TGTGCCAGCAGTTATGCGCTCCGGGACACCGGGGAGCTGTTTTTT.

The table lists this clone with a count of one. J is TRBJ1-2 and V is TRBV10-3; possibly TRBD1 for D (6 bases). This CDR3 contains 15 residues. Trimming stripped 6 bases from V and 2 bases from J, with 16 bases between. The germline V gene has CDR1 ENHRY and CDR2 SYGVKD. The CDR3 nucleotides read TGTGCCATCAGCCTCCAAGGGCAGGGGAACTATGGCTACACCTTC. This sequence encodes CAISLQGQGNYGYTF.

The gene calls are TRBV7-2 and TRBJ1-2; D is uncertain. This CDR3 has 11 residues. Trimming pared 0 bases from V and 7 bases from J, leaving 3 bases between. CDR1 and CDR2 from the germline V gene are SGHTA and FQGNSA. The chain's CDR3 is CASSLAFGYTF. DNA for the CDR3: TGTGCCAGCAGCTTAGCCTTTGGCTACACCTTC. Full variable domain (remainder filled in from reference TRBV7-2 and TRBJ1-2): GAGVSQSPSNKVTEKGKDVELRCDPISGHTALYWYRQSLGQGLEFLIYFQGNSAPDKSGLPSDRFSAERTGGSVSTLTIQRTQQEDSAVYLCASSLAFGYTFGSGTRLTVV.

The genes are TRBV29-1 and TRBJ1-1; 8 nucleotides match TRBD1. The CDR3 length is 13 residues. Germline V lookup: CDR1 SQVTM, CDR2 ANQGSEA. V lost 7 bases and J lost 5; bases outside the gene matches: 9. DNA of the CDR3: TGCAGCGCTATCAGGGGGCCTAGGACTGAAGCTTTCTTT. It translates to CSAIRGPRTEAFF.

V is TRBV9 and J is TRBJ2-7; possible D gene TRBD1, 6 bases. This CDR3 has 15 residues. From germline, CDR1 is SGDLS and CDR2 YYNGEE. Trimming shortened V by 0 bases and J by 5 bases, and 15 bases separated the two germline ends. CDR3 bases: TGTGCCAGCAGCGTAGAAAACGCAGGGGTGAACGAGCAGTACTTC. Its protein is CASSVENAGVNEQYF.

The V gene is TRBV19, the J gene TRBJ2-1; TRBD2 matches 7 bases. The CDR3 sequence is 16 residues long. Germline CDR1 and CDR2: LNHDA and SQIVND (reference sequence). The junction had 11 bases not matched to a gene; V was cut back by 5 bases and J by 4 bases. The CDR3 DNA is TGTGCCAGTAGTGCTACTAGCGACGTTTTATACAATGAGCAGTTCTTC. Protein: CASSATSDVLYNEQFF.